This T cell receptor beta chain was captured by sequencing in a study of cytomegalovirus exposure and HLA in healthy donors (dated by TCRdb to 2016 to 2017). As for the study more broadly: An earlier analysis of 587 of the donors reported more than 250 Gb of sequence data and some 100 million unique TCR beta sequences from 190 million or so T cells. About 320 gigabases of sequencing data and approximately 84 million unique TCR sequences were included in an early release covering roughly 600 HLA-typed donors. Of the roughly 400 genotyped donors, roughly 85% fell in the genetic ancestry cluster associated with self-reported Caucasian donors. The study aimed to test whether signatures of past pathogen exposure could be identified by cataloging public T cell receptors. The study profiled the T cell repertoires of 500 to 800 subjects by immunosequencing and related them to cytomegalovirus serostatus. Besides the first cohort of roughly 700 subjects, a separate validation cohort made up of about 120 different subjects was used. High-throughput TCR immunosequencing, statistical association of individual TCRs with disease status, and machine learning were combined to predict cytomegalovirus infection status. A later analysis re-analyzed previously published TCR beta repertoires from 650 to 800 donors and added high-resolution HLA genotyping to study TCR occurrence patterns. The later analysis used no new phenotypic data to find candidate immune exposures, relying instead on TCR beta sequences and their occurrence across donors. To decide whether each TCR beta V gene segment behaved as functional or pseudogenic, an earlier analysis of approximately 600 of the donors relied on high-throughput TCR beta sequencing. Donor age, sex, ethnicity and CMV serostatus were collected together with the repertoire data. A later genetic analysis took genome-wide SNP genotypes for about 55% of the 666 donors and used that subset as a discovery cohort. Every repertoire in the discovery cohort had been generated on one and the same sequencing platform. HLA typing covered class I and class II loci at four-digit resolution. The number of typed donors differed by locus: roughly 620-640 for A, B, C, DRB1 and DQB1; approximately 520 for DQA1; approximately 600 for DPA1; and around 450 for DPB1. Roughly 5 DR-DQ haplotypes were handled as single units for association and clustering because linkage in the cohort was strong. On average, about 240,000 unique TCR beta nucleotide sequences were sequenced per donor among a few hundred genotyped donors of the cohort, with approximately 18% of those sequences being non-productive.

Measured from the cysteine to the phenylalanine, the CDR3 is 15 residues long. The only DNA kept is the CDR3, 45 bases in frame from the first base. Via the germline V gene, CDR1 is MNHEY and CDR2 SVGAGI. V is cut back by 7 bases and J by 2 bases, with 5 bases in the junction unmatched. Here is what the overall study found, with its caveats: The authors suggested that the approach could potentially be generalized to other disease states and immunological phenotypes. A further reported finding was that TCR beta sequences accurately predicted the HLA-A and HLA-B alleles for most subjects in the first cohort. Because counts were too low, about 18 rarely observed V segments, including chromosome 9 orphons, were excluded from the earlier analysis of several hundred of the donors. A later analysis reported that several top co-occurrence clusters appeared linked to parvovirus B19, influenza, CMV and Epstein-Barr virus. When HLA alleles, especially DR and DQ, strongly co-occurred, TCR associations were difficult to assign to individual alleles. Broadly in line with IMGT annotations, most TCR beta V segments showed up in productive rearrangements about 87% or about 30% of the time in an earlier analysis of several hundred of the donors. According to a later analysis, most CMV-associated TCR beta chains appeared to be HLA-restricted, and the HLA associations seemed to be driven largely by CMV exposure. The classifier was reported to diagnose cytomegalovirus status with high specificity and sensitivity in both the original cohort and the validation cohort. The 87-base-pair reads could not distinguish some IMGT-functional V segments, including TRBV6-2 and TRBV6-3, so those segments were excluded. In vitro tests confirmed that a few of the cytomegalovirus-associated TCR beta chains recognize cytomegalovirus antigens. The sequencing pipeline was judged likely to have produced a cluster of highly shared sequence variants as a technical artifact. At a false discovery rate of 0.05, a later analysis linked 16,951 TCR beta sequences to specific HLA alleles. Correlated functional status among segregating V segments might reflect linkage disequilibrium, but an unknown experimental factor could not be ruled out. Because HLA typing was missing for some donors at each locus, association tests included only the typed subset. In a later genetic analysis, fewer N-insertions in productive TCRs were reported among donors in an Asian-associated ancestry cluster than the roughly 670-donor mean. A later analysis found that TCR association rates varied across HLA loci, with DRB1 alleles showing the most associated TCRs and HLA-C alleles the fewest. In this cohort, only TCR beta chains were sequenced, and detectable features were limited by the absence of alpha or paired-chain data. In a later analysis, HLA-associated TCR beta chains showed more clonal expansion and lower generation probabilities than non-associated chains that were equally common. A later genetic analysis associated a missense DCLRE1C variant with V-gene and J-gene trimming of TCR beta chains, and an independent cohort replicated the association. Across donors, most TCR sequences were observed very rarely, whereas some public TCRs were present in many individuals. The only immune exposure information available for the cohort was CMV serostatus. The study gave a list of some 150 TCR beta chains associated with cytomegalovirus. Sequencing depth was assumed to be roughly uniform across donors in the presence/absence analyses, though that assumption may not hold.

The cohort was made up of 666 healthy bone marrow donors. Cohort members were all nominally healthy when sampled, although unrecorded immune exposures were likely present. The donor was CMV seronegative and belonged to the group of over 300 seronegative cohort members. A peripheral blood sample was collected from each donor, and TCR beta sequencing was performed on peripheral blood mononuclear cells. Genomic DNA was extracted from the blood cell samples with the Qiagen DNeasy Blood Extraction Kit. With regard to this clone: Its antigen is unknown. Within one base of it there is no much larger clone, and no base qualities were kept.

Library generation was performed with the immunoSEQ multiplex PCR assay. The multiplex PCR relied on a mix of 60 forward primers for TCR Vbeta segments and 13 reverse primers for TCR Jbeta segments. The CDR3 region of rearranged TCR beta genes was amplified from genomic DNA with a multiplex PCR assay. Amplified TCR beta libraries were sequenced as 87-base-pair reads on the Illumina HiSeq System. The authors processed their data as follows. Across the 670 or so repertoires, a later analysis counted about 81 million unique TCR beta chains, 9 million to 14 million of which were shared by at least two donors. A nearest-neighbor algorithm error-corrected the raw reads and collapsed the reads into unique sequences, merging closely related sequences to remove PCR and sequencing errors. To assign V, D and J gene segments, CDR3 sequences were aligned to IMGT reference sequences. For a sequence to be retained, a match of at least six nucleotides was required to both a V gene segment and a J gene segment. Rearrangements were called productive when the CDR3 lacked stop codons and stayed in frame with V and J; all others were non-productive. CDR3 was defined according to IMGT convention as the region running from the second conserved V-encoded cysteine to the conserved J-encoded phenylalanine. In an earlier analysis of more than 550 of the donors, sequences lacking an unambiguous match to a single V gene segment were excluded. An earlier analysis of approximately 590 of the donors classified V segments as functional when productive rearrangements were above 56.7% and as segregating when the standard deviation between donors was above 5%. A statistical classification framework was developed to diagnose cytomegalovirus status using the catalog of TCR beta chain sequences. V and J gene assignment, in a later analysis, came from comparing TCR nucleotide sequences with IMGT/GENE-DB human TR gene sequences. A later analysis assigned CDR3 sequences and most-parsimonious VDJ recombination scenarios with the TCRdist pipeline. In a later analysis, every TCR beta chain was defined by the combination of its CDR3 amino acid sequence and its V-gene family, and reads without a unique V-gene family were dropped. In a later analysis, approximately 590 highly shared, low-generation-probability nucleotide sequences were removed to address suspected cross-contamination and a sequencing artifact. In a later analysis, a clonal expansion index was calculated for each public chain from normalized within-repertoire ranks of inferred template counts. In a later analysis, generation probabilities were computed using a VDJ recombination model fitted to out-of-frame rearrangements, and the results were checked against IGoR. In a later analysis, TCR-TCR, TCR-HLA and TCR-CMV co-occurrence was scored with hypergeometric tests, and a repertoire-size bias correction was applied to TCR pairs. False discovery rates were estimated in a later analysis by permuting HLA or CMV assignments 20 times. In a later analysis, co-occurring TCRs were grouped using DBSCAN, with TCRdist sequence similarity added in when clustering inside HLA-allele-positive subsets. Co-occurrence clustering excluded repertoires with fewer than 30,000 or more than 120,000 public chains, plus five with anomalous nucleotide sharing. TCRdb retrieved this table from immuneACCESS and kept in-frame rearrangements only. Not all clones are present; in checked studies, unresolved V genes account for under half, and no reason is known for the remainder. Clonal size and the V and J genes are those of that table, whereas D and trimming came from the DNA. Across this sample there are roughly 200,000 clones, with approximately 86% seen only once. Of the sample, approximately 0.31% is held by the ten largest clones.

Sample: PBMCs. The sequence links TRBV6-5 to TRBJ2-2, with 9 bases matching TRBD2. The TCR comes from a woman aged 25 to 39 in good health and CMV-seronegative. DNA sequence: TGTGCCAGCACCCTCCTAGCGGGAAACACCGGGGAGCTGTTTTTT. This encodes CASTLLAGNTGELFF.